The clone carrying this TCR beta chain was counted ten times or more. Its antigen is undetermined. TCRdb analysed the RACE reads with MiXCR anew, one entry per CDR3 protein. Of more than 300,000 distinct CDR3 sequences listed, roughly 5.3% were seen once; the top ten hold 2% to 3%. These data originate in a study of human T cells and chemical hapten exposure. About the research overall: Weekly diphenylcyclopropenone doses were given to patients' scalps across the roughly 22-week study. Whole-study findings and limits: Alopecia affected the donors, so their immune response may differ from healthy people's.

This CDR3 has 16 residues. Per the germline V gene, CDR1 is SGHAT and CDR2 is FQNNGV. The V gene lost 1 base and the J gene lost 2 bases, with 13 bases spanning the gap. Time point described: pre-sensitization, week 0. Treatment specified: therapeutic diphenylcyclopropenone sensitization with weekly scalp DPC. Material: whole blood, obtained in connection with sensitization to the hapten diphenylcyclopropenone (DPC). The rearrangement joins TRBV11-2 to TRBJ2-3, with D maybe TRBD2 (6 bases). This receptor was identified in a woman between 50 and 59 years old with alopecia areata. Some clones in this sample may be carry-over from other donors' samples. CDR3 DNA: TGTGCCAGCAGCTTAGCTGGGGCGGGGATCACAGATACGCAGTATTTT. This encodes CASSLAGAGITDTQYF.